The 8 T cell receptor beta chains given below trace back to one sample, sequenced in a study of T cells in Graves' hyperthyroidism and ophthalmopathy. Template material for amplifying TCR beta CDR3 regions consisted of RNA transcripts. Researchers ran a first-round RT-PCR on the TCR CDR3 using the HTBI primer set. TCRdb analysed the multiplex PCR reads with MiXCR anew, one entry per CDR3 protein. This sample yields about 600,000 distinct CDR3 sequences, of which about 15% are seen a single time; about 12% belongs to the top ten. The sample taken for sequencing was blood. The receptors stem from a woman between 45 and 60 years old with Graves' ophthalmopathy.

In this sample, this clonotype turned up many times. The chain recombines TRBV7-9 with TRBJ2-1; 13 bases line up with TRBD2. V lost 5 bases to trimming and J lost 8 bases; unmatched junction nucleotides: 6. This CDR3 comprises 15 residues. The V gene's germline CDR1 is SEHNR and CDR2 FQNEAQ (reference sequence). In DNA, the CDR3 is TGTGCCAGCAGCCCACTAGCGGGAGGGCCACATGAGCAGTTCTTC. The encoded protein is CASSPLAGGPHEQFF.

The chain employs TRBV19 and TRBJ1-5; D gene uncertain. With 4 bases removed from V and 0 bases from J, the gap between germline ends came to 16 bases. CDR1 is LNHDA, CDR2 SQIVND, per germline (reference sequence). This CDR3 spans 17 amino acids. As DNA, the CDR3 is TGTGCCAGTAGTAAGTCCTTGACAAGTTTTAGCAATCAGCCCCAGCATTTT. Translated, it gives CASSKSLTSFSNQPQHF.

This clonotype came up many times. The chain links TRBV20-1 to TRBJ1-5; D might be TRBD1 (6 bases). The ends were cut back, 3 bases at V and 7 bases at J, with 13 bases in the middle. Germline V gene sequence: CDR1 DFQATT, CDR2 SNEGSKA (reference sequence). CDR3 length: 13 amino acids. DNA for the CDR3: TGCAGTGCTAGGGGGGGGGCTGGGCAGCCCCAGCATTTT. Its translation is CSARGGAGQPQHF.

This clonotype was detected many times. The chain recombines TRBV3-1 with TRBJ2-5; D might be TRBD2 (5 bases). The CDR3 loop spans 14 amino acids. CDR1 and CDR2 from the germline V gene are LGHDT and YNNKEL (reference sequence). Trimming took 1 base from V and 3 from J, leaving 9 bases between them. For the CDR3, the DNA is TGTGCCAGCAGCCAAGTCCCCGGGAAAGAGACCCAGTACTTC. Protein: CASSQVPGKETQYF.

This clonotype has a handful of counts. The CDR3 spells CASIQRVAGGSYEQYF. The CDR3 DNA sequence: TGTGCCAGCATCCAGAGGGTAGCGGGAGGCTCCTACGAGCAGTACTTC. The chain employs TRBV7-9 and TRBJ2-7; 10 positions match TRBD2. The CDR3 loop spans 16 amino acids. V shed 7 bases, J shed 0 bases, and the junction held 9 bases outside the gene matches. The germline V gene encodes CDR1 SEHNR and CDR2 FQNEAQ (reference sequence).

This clonotype was found many times. The rearrangement joins TRBV11-3 to TRBJ2-7; the D is unclear. Trimming cost V 3 bases and J 0 bases, with 3 bases left between them. This CDR3 has 12 residues. Germline lookup yields CDR1 SGHNT and CDR2 YENEEA. The CDR3 DNA is TGTGCCAGCAGCTTTAACTCCTACGAGCAGTACTTC. It encodes CASSFNSYEQYF. Complete variable domain (other parts from reference TRBV11-3 and TRBJ2-7): EAGVVQSPRYKIIEKKQPVAFWCNPISGHNTLYWYLQNLGQGPELLIRYENEEAVDDSQLPKDRFSAERLKGVDSTLKIQPAELGDSAVYLCASSFNSYEQYFGPGTRLTVT.

This clonotype was observed a handful of times. The chain couples TRBV19 to TRBJ1-2, with D possibly being TRBD1 (5 bases). With 5 bases removed from V and 4 bases from J, the gap between germline ends came to 14 bases. Germline CDR1 is LNHDA and CDR2 is SQIVND (reference sequence). The CDR3 contains 14 residues. The CDR3 DNA is TGTGCCAGTAGTTTTGTGGGGGTCGGCTATGGCTACACCTTC. It translates to CASSFVGVGYGYTF.

This clonotype was found many times. This rearrangement joins TRBV12-3 or TRBV12-4 to TRBJ1-2, with unresolved D. V shed 4 bases and J shed 5 bases, with 11 bases lying between them. The CDR3 is made up of 13 amino acids. The CDR3 region has the DNA TGTGCCAGCAGTTCAGACGAGGATTATGGCTACACCTTC. Its protein product is CASSSDEDYGYTF.